Below are 3 T cell receptor beta chains sequenced from a single sample in a study of shared clonotypes between healthy human individuals (TCRdb year 2020). The library was produced with the immunoSEQ multiplex PCR assay. Here the immuneACCESS table is served through TCRdb, limited to in-frame sequences with V and J called. Missing clones are a known gap in these copies; in checked studies unresolved V genes cover under half, and the rest lacks a known reason. In all, the sample holds hundreds of thousands of clones, and around 96% of those were seen once. Over 0.095% of the sample is in the top ten clones. CD8 naive samples were obtained by positive selection for CCR7 among CD45RO-negative cells, yielding a CD45RA+CCR7+ population from which TemRA cells were excluded. The sample was naive CD8+ T cells sorted from blood. Explained via the paper, the cell subset or site label denotes: CD45RA+CCR7+. These receptors were taken from a woman aged 30 to 39 in good health.

The chain's CDR3 is CASSGGGGVTEAFF. CDR3 nucleotide sequence: TGTGCCAGCAGTGGGGGAGGGGGGGTCACTGAAGCTTTCTTT. V is TRBV25-1 and J is TRBJ1-1; perhaps TRBD1 as D (6 bases). Germline CDR1 is MGHDK and CDR2 is SYGVNS. The CDR3 runs to 14 residues. V shed 4 bases and J shed 4 bases, with 13 bases lying between them. The entire variable domain, with the rest obtained from reference TRBV25-1 and TRBJ1-1, is as follows: EADIYQTPRYLVIGTGKKITLECSQTMGHDKMYWYQQDPGMELHLIHYSYGVNSTEKGDLSSESTVSRIRTEHFPLTLESARPSHTSQYLCASSGGGGVTEAFFGQGTRLTVV.

The rearrangement links TRBV10-2 to TRBJ2-7, with no clear D. V was trimmed by 4 bases and J by 3 bases, leaving 4 bases between them. Germline assignment: CDR1 WSHSY and CDR2 SAAADI. The CDR3 has 11 amino acids. This CDR3 is CASSVFYEQYF. In nucleotides, the CDR3 is TGCGCCAGCAGTGTTTTCTACGAGCAGTACTTC.

The chain joins TRBV29-1 to TRBJ2-5; no definite D call. V lost 1 base to trimming and J lost 3 bases, with 24 bases between them. The CDR3 has 18 residues. Germline-derived CDR1 and CDR2 are SQVTM and ANQGSEA. In DNA, the CDR3 is TGCAGCGTTGAAGGGGCATTTACGATCGGCAGCCCAGAAGAGACCCAGTACTTC. Protein: CSVEGAFTIGSPEETQYF.